The entry below gives a single T cell receptor (beta chain) sequence along with its context. The sample holds many counts of this clonotype. This clone's antigen is unknown. Base-call qualities are not available, and no considerably larger clone is one nucleotide away. This sample stems from a study of molecular identifiers for immune sequencing clone quantification (dated by TCRdb to the late 2010s). In terms of the full investigation: For a replicate experiment, the RNA from either 20,000 or 100,000 naive CD8 T cells was divided into five aliquots, and four of those aliquots went on to sequencing. This methods study benchmarked molecular-identifier clustering-based TCR repertoire sequencing (MIDCIRS) and TCR RNA copy counting, using CD8 T cells to do so. The research as a whole found: Even against a background of approximately 1 million naive CD8 T cells, spiked-in Jurkat TCR RNA amounting to a single cell's worth was reported to be detectable. The sizes of highly expanded clones could end up underestimated when identical TCR molecules share a barcode. When barcode sub-clustering was left out, chimeric consensus sequences inflated TCR diversity, with chimeras reaching as high as 47%. Modeling gave about 3.2 recovered TCR RNA copies per cell versus 7.5 to 10 by digital PCR, implying roughly 30% capture efficiency. In CMV-specific effector cells, clones with more than 20 RNA copies contained over 99% of molecules, whereas in naive cells such clones contained under 1% of molecules. The naive libraries included spiked-in Jurkat TCR RNA (about 9 copies' worth), and this Jurkat TCR RNA is not part of the donor repertoire.

Trimming removed 5 bases from V and 12 bases from J, leaving 17 bases between the germline ends. Per the germline V gene (reference sequence), PRHDT is the CDR1 and FYEKMQ is the CDR2. The cysteine opens and the phenylalanine closes a CDR3 of 13 amino acids. Only the CDR3 part of the read is kept: 39 bases, read in frame from the first base. Library preparation was by PCR. The sample was run on a NextSeq 500. Bulk TCR libraries were made following a previously described method, with the TCR primers given in Table S5. The Qiagen AllPrep DNA/RNA kit was used to purify total RNA. Before analysis, reads from multiple sequencing runs of the same library were pooled. The source study handled its data this way. Only reads with exact TCR constant sequence were kept, trimmed to 150 nt, and grouped by their 12-nt molecular barcodes. Reads in each barcode group were sub-clustered using a 15% Levenshtein threshold, and a quality-weighted consensus sequence was built for each RNA molecule. Non-functional sequences were removed, as were lower-count sequences one edit away from another. Based on a fit of two negative binomial distributions, barcode sub-clusters having less than 20% of the maximum read count were discarded. TCRdb handled the public reads itself, with Q25 trimming in fastp and clone calling in MiXCR, and kept productive beta chains. CDR3 protein duplicates are merged, each entry listing the most common genes and DNA. The V and J calls here are based on TCRdb, not the publication. The sample profile shows some 680,000 distinct CDR3 sequences; 25% of them were found once. The ten most abundant clones make up about 0.81% of the sample.

Libraries of naive CD8 T cells were generated from approximately 20,000 to 1,000,000 sorted cells, with 10%, 30% or 50% of the purified RNA used. Naive CD8 T cells, defined as CD8+CD4-CCR7+CD45RA+, were FACS-sorted into RLT Plus buffer on a BD FACSAria II. To test detection sensitivity, Jurkat RNA equal to approximately ten TCR copies was added to samples of about 20,000-1,000,000 naive CD8 T cells. Enrichment of CD8 T cells was done with RosetteSep CD8+ T Cell Enrichment Cocktail plus Ficoll-Paque, and ACK red cell lysis came afterward. Sequencing input: naive CD8+ T cells from blood, with Jurkat cell RNA spiked in. This specimen's cell subset or site label, interpreted: FACS-sorted CD8+CD4-CCR7+CD45RA+ naive T cells. The sequence links TRBV13 to TRBJ2-1, and the D gene may be TRBD2, 6 bases matching. The receptor's source is a human donor in good health. Some libraries in this study had Jurkat cell RNA spiked in. The DNA is TGTGCCAGCAGCGAATCCGGGAGAATCGGGCAGTTCTTC. Protein translation: CASSESGRIGQFF.